This TCR beta chain was sequenced during a study of blood T cell repertoires in COVID-19. Study summary: PBMCs, B-cell-depleted T cells, or T cells were the source of the cDNA or gDNA that made up the material.

Some clones are missing from TCRdb's copy, which holds only in-frame ones; the method was immunoSEQ multiplex PCR. Of 190,000 or so clones listed, 89% are singletons. From germline, CDR1 is LGHNT and CDR2 FRNRAP. The CDR3 consists of 15 residues. V lost 3 bases and J lost 6; bases outside the gene matches: 5. Specimen: peripheral blood. The origin of this receptor is a man aged 40-49 years with acute or convalescent COVID-19. V usage is TRBV12-5 and J usage is TRBJ2-1, with 10 bases identical to TRBD2. The CDR3 DNA is TGTGCTAGTGGTTTTAAGCGGGGGGGCCTCAATGAGCAGTTCTTC. This encodes CASGFKRGGLNEQFF.